One and the same sample provided the 16 T cell receptor beta chains below, sequenced in a study of blood T cell repertoires in COVID-19. TCRdb keeps only in-frame clones here, not all; method: immunoSEQ multiplex PCR. Among about 210,000 clones, approximately 86% were seen once, and the ten largest hold 10%. Sequencing input: PBMCs or T cells enriched from blood (not recorded which). All receptors derive from a man in his late teens or twenties with acute COVID-19.

The gene calls are TRBV6-6 and TRBJ1-3, with TRBD1 matching over 7 bases. CDR1 and CDR2 (germline): MNHNY, SVGAGI (reference sequence). The V segment lost 2 bases and the J segment 1 base; nucleotides outside the gene matches: 2. This CDR3 is 15 amino acids long. In DNA, the CDR3 is TGTGCCAGCAGTTACATGGGACAGTCTGGAAACACCATATATTTT. This codes for CASSYMGQSGNTIYF.

Regarding this clone: The same CDR3 can be traced to other DNA sequences in this sample. The chain couples TRBV24-1 to TRBJ2-7; 7 bases map to TRBD2. V shed 5 bases and J 2 bases; nucleotides not matched to a gene: 2. CDR1 KGHDR and CDR2 SFDVKD come from the germline V gene. The CDR3 runs 13 residues. This chain's CDR3 is CATSAGGAYEQYF. The CDR3 DNA reads as TGTGCCACCAGTGCGGGGGGTGCCTACGAGCAGTACTTC.

This clone was counted once. This chain connects TRBV28 to TRBJ2-5, with D unresolved. This CDR3 has 16 residues. Deletions cut 6 bases from V and 0 bases from J, with 17 bases between. CDR1 and CDR2 (germline): MDHEN, SYDVKM. The CDR3 DNA is TGTGCCAGCAGGCCACCTCGAGTTTCGTACCAAGAGACCCAGTACTTC. The encoded protein is CASRPPRVSYQETQYF.

This chain uses TRBV11-2 with TRBJ1-2; 7 bases are shared with TRBD1. CDR1 and CDR2 from the germline V gene are SGHAT and FQNNGV. V dropped 6 bases and J dropped 8; count of bases not matched to a gene: 9. This CDR3 is built from 13 residues. CDR3 region: CASSRPGTEGYTF. The CDR3 nucleotides are TGTGCCAGCAGTCGCCCCGGGACAGAAGGCTACACCTTC. The whole variable domain, filled in from reference TRBV11-2 and TRBJ1-2, reads EAGVAQSPRYKIIEKRQSVAFWCNPISGHATLYWYQQILGQGPKLLIQFQNNGVVDDSQLPKDRFSAERLKGVDSTLKIQPAKLEDSAVYLCASSRPGTEGYTFGSGTRLTVV.

This clone occurred once. The gene calls are TRBV5-5 and TRBJ2-7, with no clear D. V was pared by 0 bases and J by 3 bases, with 10 bases between. This CDR3 comprises 14 residues. Per germline, CDR1 SGHKS and CDR2 YYEKEE (reference sequence). CDR3 loop: CASSLALGDYEQYF. CDR3 DNA: TGTGCCAGCAGCTTGGCCCTTGGAGACTACGAGCAGTACTTC.

This chain links TRBV9 with TRBJ1-3; D perhaps matches TRBD1 (6 bases). Trimming shortened V by 0 bases and J by 4 bases, and 11 bases separated the two germline ends. The CDR3 is 15 amino acids. From germline, CDR1 is SGDLS and CDR2 YYNGEE. The CDR3 bases are TGTGCCAGCAGCGTAGCAGGGGCGCGGGGAAACACCATATATTTT. It is translated as CASSVAGARGNTIYF.

The chain links TRBV5-8 to TRBJ2-5; 11 positions agree with TRBD2. Germline values: CDR1 SGHTS, CDR2 YDEGEE. After removal of 2 bases from V and 1 base from J, the junction contained 1 base not matched to a gene. The CDR3 extends over 15 amino acids. DNA for the CDR3: TGTGCCAGCAGCTTCCTAGCGGGAGGCCAAGAGACCCAGTACTTC. This codes for CASSFLAGGQETQYF.

This clone occurred a few times. J is TRBJ2-7 and V is TRBV28; 7 bases agree with TRBD2. V shed 7 bases, J shed 11 bases, and the junction held 8 bases outside the gene matches. CDR3 length equals 11 residues. Germline loops: CDR1 MDHEN, CDR2 SYDVKM. This chain's CDR3 is CASTTGLAEYF. The CDR3 coding sequence is TGTGCCAGCACCACAGGTCTAGCGGAGTACTTC.

The rearrangement uses TRBV13 and TRBJ2-7; 11 bases are shared with TRBD2. The CDR3 loop spans 14 amino acids. Germline CDR1 is PRHDT and CDR2 is FYEKMQ (reference sequence). V lost 5 bases and J lost 3; bases outside the gene matches: 3. In DNA, the CDR3 is TGTGCCAGCAGCCCCGGGACTAGCGGCTACGAGCAGTACTTC. Translating gives CASSPGTSGYEQYF.

The rearrangement links TRBV5-4 to TRBJ2-7, with D uncertain. CDR1 is SGHNT and CDR2 is YYREEE in the germline V gene (reference sequence). The ends were cut back, 3 bases at V and 2 bases at J, with 3 bases in the middle. The CDR3 runs 11 residues. In DNA form, the CDR3 reads TGTGCCAGCAGCTCCGCCTACGAGCAGTACTTC. Its translation: CASSSAYEQYF.

V and J are TRBV5-4 and TRBJ2-7; tentative D call: TRBD2 (5 bases). In germline, CDR1 is SGHNT, CDR2 YYREEE (reference sequence). The CDR3 extends over 13 amino acids. The V end was cut by 7 bases, the J end by 0 bases, with 11 bases between. In nucleotides, the CDR3 is TGTGCCAGCCGGCGGGCTAGCTCCTACGAGCAGTACTTC. Amino acids: CASRRASSYEQYF.

This clone was recorded a few times. The chain joins TRBV5-4 to TRBJ1-1; 9 nucleotides agree with TRBD1. V trimming: 3 bases; J trimming: 3 bases; junction bases outside the gene matches: 6. CDR1 and CDR2 (germline): SGHNT, YYREEE (reference sequence). The CDR3 length is 15 residues. In DNA form, the CDR3 reads TGTGCCAGCAGCTGGGGACAGGGAAGGGACACTGAAGCTTTCTTT. This sequence encodes CASSWGQGRDTEAFF.

The rearrangement joins TRBV4-2 to TRBJ1-5; D ambiguous. The CDR3 has 13 residues. Trimming shortened V by 3 bases and J by 5 bases, and 8 bases separated the two germline ends. Germline V gene lookup returns CDR1 LGHNA and CDR2 YNFKEQ. The CDR3, as DNA: TGTGCCAGCAGCCATGAGGAGGATCAGCCCCAGCATTTT. This codes for CASSHEEDQPQHF.

This chain joins TRBV6-1 and TRBJ2-1; 8 positions agree with TRBD2. V was clipped by 3 bases and J by 7 bases; unmatched bases: 5. CDR3 length equals 14 residues. Germline CDR1 MNHNS, CDR2 SASEGT. In DNA form, the CDR3 reads TGTGCCAGCAGTGAGGGACTAGTGGGGAATGAGCAGTTCTTC. This encodes CASSEGLVGNEQFF.

The rearrangement uses TRBV28 and TRBJ2-4, with D unclear. Germline-derived CDR1 and CDR2 are MDHEN and SYDVKM. The V end was cut by 4 bases, the J end by 0 bases, with 7 bases between. This CDR3 region has 14 residues. CDR3 in amino acids: CASSSDLAKNIQYF. CDR3 bases: TGTGCCAGCAGTTCAGATTTAGCCAAAAACATTCAGTACTTC.

CDR3 in amino acids: CASSQGQGVDSPLHF. DNA of the CDR3: TGTGCCAGCAGCCAAGGACAGGGGGTTGATTCACCCCTCCACTTT. This chain joins TRBV3-1 (or the pseudogene TRBV3-2) and TRBJ1-6; 9 bases map to TRBD1. The CDR3 runs to 15 residues. The V gene end was trimmed by 1 base and the J gene end by 8 bases; junction bases not matched to a gene: 3. Germline values: CDR1 LGHDT, CDR2 YNNKEL (reference sequence).